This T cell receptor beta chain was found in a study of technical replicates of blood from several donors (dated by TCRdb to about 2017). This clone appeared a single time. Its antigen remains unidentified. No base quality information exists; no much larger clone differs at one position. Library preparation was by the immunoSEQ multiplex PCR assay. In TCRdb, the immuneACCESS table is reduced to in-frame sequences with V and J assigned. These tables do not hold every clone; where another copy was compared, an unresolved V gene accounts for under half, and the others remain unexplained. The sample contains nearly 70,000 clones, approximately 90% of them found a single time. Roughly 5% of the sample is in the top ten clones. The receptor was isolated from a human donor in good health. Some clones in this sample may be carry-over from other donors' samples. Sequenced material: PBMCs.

The base sequence is TGTGCCAGCTCATCAGGACAGGGGGCCGAGTATGGCTACACCTTC. Its coded protein is CASSSGQGAEYGYTF. The chain joins TRBV18 to TRBJ1-2; 11 of the junction bases match TRBD1. The CDR3 measures 15 amino acids from cysteine to phenylalanine. The kept DNA is CDR3 alone, 45 bases in frame from the first base. From a lookup of the germline V gene, CDR1 and CDR2 are KGHSH and LQKENI. Unmatched junction bases come to 7, with V trimmed by 5 bases and J by 5 bases.